This is a list of T cell receptor beta chains from one sample in a study of cytomegalovirus exposure and HLA in healthy donors. TCRdb's table, derived via immunoSEQ multiplex PCR, lists solely in-frame clones and lacks some. This repertoire shows approximately 140,000 clones, 73% found once; its top ten account for 1.6%. Sample: PBMCs. All receptors derive from a woman younger than 35 in good health and CMV-seronegative. Each CDR3 is given without its conserved first and last residue. Size values are once, few and many counts, or a class for expanded clones, and some rows have none.

V gene	J gene	clone size	CDR3 protein
TRBV7-2	TRBJ2-1	.	ASSLESGVKNNEQF
TRBV6-5	TRBJ1-5	few	ASLKLSTNQPQH
TRBV19	TRBJ1-5	.	ASSTGRGANQPQH
TRBV7-9	TRBJ2-3	.	ASSIMGLAGVGSTDTQY
TRBV6-5	TRBJ2-1	.	ASSYAGGSLGNEQF
TRBV6-5	TRBJ1-1	.	ASSLRRGRTEAF
TRBV7-6	TRBJ2-5	.	ASSLGLAAHQETQY
TRBV18	TRBJ2-1	.	ASSPGTGATRATWGYNEQF
TRBV7-8	TRBJ2-6	.	ASSLKRQGASGANVLT
TRBV4-3	TRBJ2-3	few	ASSLNLGGTDTQY
TRBV5-1	TRBJ1-1	.	ASSFYQGTNAEAF
TRBV4-2	TRBJ2-3	.	ASSQPDSRTDTQY
TRBV9	TRBJ1-1	.	ASSVGGQGFLNTEAF
TRBV18	TRBJ2-3	.	ASSPDRAYTDTQY
TRBV6-1	TRBJ2-4	.	ASSDSSRVNIQY
TRBV28	.	few	ASSSGLPYEQY
TRBV14	TRBJ2-5	.	ASSRLGQQETQY
TRBV19	TRBJ2-3	.	ATIKTGGSEDTQY
TRBV5-4	TRBJ2-3	.	ASSLERDGRAQY
TRBV7-6	TRBJ1-4	.	ASSLAETGTRF
TRBV7-9	TRBJ1-1	once	ASSSGANTEAF
TRBV27	TRBJ1-5	.	ASSSSFSNQPQH
TRBV7-9	TRBJ2-1	few	ASSYIQGQPYNEQF
TRBV7-9	TRBJ2-1	.	ASSLGGNYNEQF
TRBV11-3	TRBJ2-1	.	ASSLDHRREVGEQF
TRBV30	TRBJ2-5	.	AWSASGTGRETQY
TRBV5-8	TRBJ2-5	.	ASSPGLAFIRETQY
TRBV5-6	TRBJ1-5	.	ASSFGAGGNQPQH
TRBV28	TRBJ2-1	.	ASGTSGGAIRNEQF
TRBV19	TRBJ1-1	once	ASSMRGTGGQSEAF
TRBV6-6	TRBJ2-1	once	ASSSFSPTPYNEQF
TRBV6-5	TRBJ1-2	.	ASSETVLANYGYT
TRBV6-6	TRBJ1-3	.	ASSFGQALTGNTIY
TRBV11-2	TRBJ2-1	few	ASSYRGGENEQF
TRBV5-1	TRBJ1-1	once	ASSVDRGRTEAF
TRBV27	TRBJ2-1	.	ASSLSSGQRYEQF
TRBV5-4	TRBJ1-2	.	ASSLAIGQGAGYGHT
TRBV18	TRBJ1-6	.	ASSPPGRGTLH
TRBV5-5	TRBJ1-1	once	ASSGAFMNTEAF
TRBV7-3	TRBJ1-6	.	ASSLRQGNSPLH
TRBV11-2	TRBJ1-2	.	ASSLDYRDGYT
TRBV27	TRBJ2-1	.	ASSLLGDSDINEQF
TRBV15	TRBJ2-2	.	ATSRVRLNTGELF
TRBV15	TRBJ2-2	.	ATSRDRVQGRELF
TRBV6-5	TRBJ1-4	.	ASSLTRNEKLF
TRBV5-8	TRBJ2-5	.	ASSLVSLETQY
TRBV6-5	TRBJ1-5	once	ASSGQGGNNQPQH
TRBV4-2	TRBJ2-5	once	ASSQAMAGLGETQY